Listed below are T cell receptor beta chains from one sample, sequenced in a study of control samples from healthy donors and cancer patients. Profiled with immunoSEQ multiplex PCR; TCRdb holds only in-frame clones, not every one. Among some 140,000 clones listed, roughly 92% were seen once. Source material: blood. The receptors stem from a man aged 25-40 years in good health. Each CDR3 is given with its conserved first and last residue. Fields, in order: clone size, V gene, D gene, J gene, CDR3 DNA, CDR3 protein. The D gene is left open where the match is weak. The size of a clone is reported for some rows only, either as once, few or many, or as a class for expanded clones.

abundance: .; v_gene: TRBV7-2; d_gene: TRBD1; j_gene: TRBJ2-3; CDR3nt: TGTGCCAGCAGCTTGGACAGGACCGGCACAGATACGCAGTATTTT; CDR3aa: CASSLDRTGTDTQYF
abundance: .; v_gene: TRBV6-5; d_gene: .; j_gene: TRBJ1-1; CDR3nt: TGTGCCAGCTCTATGAGAGGGAACACTGAAGCTTTCTTT; CDR3aa: CASSMRGNTEAFF
abundance: few; v_gene: TRBV9; d_gene: TRBD1; j_gene: TRBJ2-3; CDR3nt: TGTGCCAGCACCCGGGACAGGAGTACAGATACGCAGTATTTT; CDR3aa: CASTRDRSTDTQYF
abundance: .; v_gene: TRBV18; d_gene: TRBD1; j_gene: TRBJ1-1; CDR3nt: TGTGCCAGCTCTCCAAGACAGGGGGGAGCTTTCTTT; CDR3aa: CASSPRQGGAFF
abundance: .; v_gene: TRBV5-1; d_gene: .; j_gene: TRBJ2-1; CDR3nt: TGCGCCAGCAGCTCCTCTACCGGGACATCCTACAATGAGCAGTTCTTC; CDR3aa: CASSSSTGTSYNEQFF
abundance: .; v_gene: TRBV29-1; d_gene: .; j_gene: TRBJ2-1; CDR3nt: TGCAGCGTCCGCGAGGCGGGGAGGAATGAGCAGTTCTTC; CDR3aa: CSVREAGRNEQFF
abundance: once; v_gene: TRBV4-2; d_gene: TRBD1; j_gene: TRBJ2-5; CDR3nt: TGTGCCAGCAGCCAAGGACAGGGAAAGACCCAGTACTTC; CDR3aa: CASSQGQGKTQYF
abundance: once; v_gene: TRBV6-5; d_gene: TRBD2; j_gene: TRBJ2-1; CDR3nt: TGTGCCAGCAGGGTAGCGGGGGAGGTCGATGAGCAGTTCTTC; CDR3aa: CASRVAGEVDEQFF
abundance: few; v_gene: TRBV6-4; d_gene: .; j_gene: TRBJ2-2; CDR3nt: TGTGCCAGCAGTAACAGGGACACCGGGGAGCTGTTTTTT; CDR3aa: CASSNRDTGELFF
abundance: .; v_gene: TRBV4-2; d_gene: .; j_gene: TRBJ2-3; CDR3nt: TGTGCCAGCAGCCAGTTACTAGGCCACTCGGATACGCAGTATTTT; CDR3aa: CASSQLLGHSDTQYF
abundance: .; v_gene: TRBV3-1/TRBV3-2; d_gene: TRBD2; j_gene: TRBJ2-7; CDR3nt: TGTGCCAGCAGCCAAGGGACTAGCGGGAACTACGAGCAGTACTTC; CDR3aa: CASSQGTSGNYEQYF
abundance: .; v_gene: TRBV11-3; d_gene: .; j_gene: TRBJ2-7; CDR3nt: TGTGCCAGCAGTCTAGGGATCGACGAGCAGTACTTC; CDR3aa: CASSLGIDEQYF
abundance: .; v_gene: TRBV18; d_gene: .; j_gene: TRBJ1-1; CDR3nt: TGTGCCAGCTCACCCTCACAGGACGCTAACACTGAAGCTTTCTTT; CDR3aa: CASSPSQDANTEAFF
abundance: .; v_gene: TRBV28; d_gene: .; j_gene: TRBJ1-2; CDR3nt: TGTGCCAGCAGTTTAAAGGGACGGACCAACTATGGCTACACCTTC; CDR3aa: CASSLKGRTNYGYTF
abundance: .; v_gene: TRBV19; d_gene: .; j_gene: TRBJ2-3; CDR3nt: TGTGCCAGTAGTATCCGGGACAACGCTATAACAGATACGCAGTATTTT; CDR3aa: CASSIRDNAITDTQYF
abundance: once; v_gene: TRBV27; d_gene: .; j_gene: TRBJ1-3; CDR3nt: TGTGCCAGCAGCCCATTAGGGGGGGTCGGAAACACCATATATTTT; CDR3aa: CASSPLGGVGNTIYF
abundance: .; v_gene: TRBV25-1; d_gene: TRBD1; j_gene: TRBJ1-1; CDR3nt: TGTGCCAGCAGCTTGGGACAGACGAACACTGAAGCTTTCTTT; CDR3aa: CASSLGQTNTEAFF
abundance: .; v_gene: TRBV4-3; d_gene: TRBD1; j_gene: TRBJ2-1; CDR3nt: TGCGCCAGCAGCCAAAACCGGGACAGGGCCTACAATGAGCAGTTCTTC; CDR3aa: CASSQNRDRAYNEQFF
abundance: .; v_gene: TRBV28; d_gene: .; j_gene: TRBJ1-1; CDR3nt: TGTGCCAGCAGTTTTCCCAGGGCCACTGAAGCTTTCTTT; CDR3aa: CASSFPRATEAFF
abundance: .; v_gene: TRBV11-2; d_gene: .; j_gene: TRBJ2-7; CDR3nt: TGTGCCAGCAACCAACTCTCCGGGAGCGGGCTAGAGCAGTACTTC; CDR3aa: CASNQLSGSGLEQYF
abundance: .; v_gene: TRBV7-2; d_gene: .; j_gene: TRBJ1-5; CDR3nt: TGTGCCAGCACCGATCCCGGTAGCAATCAGCCCCAGCATTTT; CDR3aa: CASTDPGSNQPQHF
abundance: .; v_gene: TRBV6-4; d_gene: TRBD2; j_gene: TRBJ2-3; CDR3nt: TGTGCCAGCAGTAACGGGACTAGCGGGGGCGCCGATACGCAGTATTTT; CDR3aa: CASSNGTSGGADTQYF
abundance: .; v_gene: TRBV3-1/TRBV3-2; d_gene: .; j_gene: TRBJ1-5; CDR3nt: TGTGCCAGCAGCCAAGTAGGGACCAATCAGCCCCAGCATTTT; CDR3aa: CASSQVGTNQPQHF
abundance: .; v_gene: TRBV30; d_gene: TRBD1; j_gene: TRBJ1-2; CDR3nt: TGTGCCTGGAGTCGGGACAGGTCTCGGAATCCTAACTATGGCTACACCTTC; CDR3aa: CAWSRDRSRNPNYGYTF
abundance: .; v_gene: TRBV10-3; d_gene: .; j_gene: TRBJ1-1; CDR3nt: TGTGCACCTCCCGGGGGGGCCTACACTGAAGCTTTCTTT; CDR3aa: CAPPGGAYTEAFF
abundance: few; v_gene: TRBV6-1; d_gene: .; j_gene: TRBJ1-2; CDR3nt: TGTGCCAGCAGTGAAGCGGGGGGGGGAGCCTATGGCTACACCTTC; CDR3aa: CASSEAGGGAYGYTF
abundance: .; v_gene: TRBV6-5; d_gene: TRBD1; j_gene: TRBJ1-5; CDR3nt: TGTGCCAGCACCCCCGGGACAGGGGCGAATCAGCCCCAGCATTTT; CDR3aa: CASTPGTGANQPQHF
abundance: .; v_gene: TRBV18; d_gene: .; j_gene: TRBJ1-5; CDR3nt: TGTGCCAGCTCACCATCGGGACGCCGCGATCCGCCCCAGCATTTT; CDR3aa: CASSPSGRRDPPQHF
abundance: .; v_gene: TRBV5-1; d_gene: TRBD1; j_gene: TRBJ1-2; CDR3nt: TGCGCCAGCAGCTTGGATCAGGACAGGGGTTATAACTATGGCTACACCTTC; CDR3aa: CASSLDQDRGYNYGYTF
abundance: few; v_gene: TRBV11-3; d_gene: .; j_gene: TRBJ2-5; CDR3nt: TGTGCCAGCAGCTTGGATCGGTTTTTTGGGGCTAGAGAGACCCAGTACTTC; CDR3aa: CASSLDRFFGARETQYF
abundance: .; v_gene: TRBV3-1/TRBV3-2; d_gene: TRBD1; j_gene: TRBJ2-2; CDR3nt: TGTGCCAGCAGCCAAGCGCGGGCAGGGGGCTCCGGGGAGCTGTTTTTT; CDR3aa: CASSQARAGGSGELFF
abundance: once; v_gene: TRBV11-2; d_gene: .; j_gene: TRBJ1-4; CDR3nt: TGTGCCAGCAGCTTAGTGTCAGGGTGGAGAGCTAATGAAAAACTGTTTTTT; CDR3aa: CASSLVSGWRANEKLFF
abundance: .; v_gene: TRBV18; d_gene: .; j_gene: TRBJ2-2; CDR3nt: TGTGCCAGCTCTCCGAGGTCCTTGAACACCGGGGAGCTGTTTTTT; CDR3aa: CASSPRSLNTGELFF
abundance: .; v_gene: TRBV6-4; d_gene: .; j_gene: TRBJ2-3; CDR3nt: TGTGCCAGCAAAGAAACAGTATCTAGCACAGATACGCAGTATTTT; CDR3aa: CASKETVSSTDTQYF
abundance: .; v_gene: TRBV24-1; d_gene: .; j_gene: TRBJ2-1; CDR3nt: TGTGCCACCAGTGATCACGGGACGGCTTACTACAATGAGCAGTTCTTC; CDR3aa: CATSDHGTAYYNEQFF
abundance: .; v_gene: TRBV9; d_gene: TRBD1; j_gene: TRBJ2-5; CDR3nt: TGTGCCAGCAGCGCGCAACCCGGGACAGGGGGTATGGAGACCCAGTACTTC; CDR3aa: CASSAQPGTGGMETQYF
abundance: .; v_gene: TRBV19; d_gene: .; j_gene: TRBJ1-5; CDR3nt: TGTGCCAGTAGTTCATTACAGGGAATGCAGCCCCAGCATTTT; CDR3aa: CASSSLQGMQPQHF
abundance: .; v_gene: TRBV27; d_gene: .; j_gene: TRBJ1-2; CDR3nt: TGTGCCACCGGGGGCCGGGGGTATGGCTACACCTTC; CDR3aa: CATGGRGYGYTF
abundance: .; v_gene: TRBV28; d_gene: TRBD1; j_gene: TRBJ2-5; CDR3nt: TGTGCCAGCAGTCCGACAGGGGTCGGGGAAGAGACCCAGTACTTC; CDR3aa: CASSPTGVGEETQYF
abundance: .; v_gene: TRBV27; d_gene: TRBD1; j_gene: TRBJ1-1; CDR3nt: TGTGCCAGCAGTTCGGGACAGCCCGGGCTCACTGAAGCTTTCTTT; CDR3aa: CASSSGQPGLTEAFF
abundance: .; v_gene: TRBV19; d_gene: .; j_gene: TRBJ1-4; CDR3nt: TGTGCCAGTAGTATGACGATCAGGGAAAAACTGTTTTTT; CDR3aa: CASSMTIREKLFF
abundance: .; v_gene: TRBV7-9; d_gene: TRBD1; j_gene: TRBJ1-4; CDR3nt: TGTGCCAGCAGCTTAGGAGGGACAGGTGAAAAACTGTTTTTT; CDR3aa: CASSLGGTGEKLFF
abundance: .; v_gene: TRBV7-9; d_gene: .; j_gene: TRBJ2-6; CDR3nt: TGTGCCAGCAGCTTACGGGGGTTGGGCGGGGCCAACGTCCTGACTTTC; CDR3aa: CASSLRGLGGANVLTF
abundance: .; v_gene: TRBV19; d_gene: .; j_gene: TRBJ1-1; CDR3nt: TGTGCCAGTAGTATAGCCCCGGGGAACACTGAAGCTTTCTTT; CDR3aa: CASSIAPGNTEAFF
abundance: .; v_gene: TRBV28; d_gene: .; j_gene: TRBJ1-1; CDR3nt: TGTGCCAGCAGTTTAAGACCCCCGAACACTGAAGCTTTCTTT; CDR3aa: CASSLRPPNTEAFF
abundance: .; v_gene: TRBV7-2; d_gene: .; j_gene: TRBJ1-1; CDR3nt: TGTGCCAGCAGCCCGACAACCTATTACACTGAAGCTTTCTTT; CDR3aa: CASSPTTYYTEAFF
abundance: .; v_gene: TRBV10-2; d_gene: .; j_gene: TRBJ1-2; CDR3nt: TGCGCCAGCAGTGAGTCGTTCGTGGGCGGCTACACCTTC; CDR3aa: CASSESFVGGYTF